This T cell receptor (beta chain) was captured in a study of PD-1 blockade in classical Hodgkin lymphoma. Germline V gene sequence: CDR1 LGHNA, CDR2 YSLEER. The CDR3 is made up of 13 amino acids. Trimming removed 0 bases from V and 7 bases from J, with 4 bases in between. Only in-frame clones appear in the TCRdb table, and some are missing; sequencing was by immunoSEQ multiplex PCR. This sample has 20,000 to 25,000 clones; approximately 94% occur once, and the top ten carry roughly 6%. Broader study findings: Why repertoires differed is undefined; disease activity or prior therapy possibly contributed.

Regarding time point: newly diagnosed, previously untreated cHL patient sample. In regard to this clone: Its antigen is as yet unknown.

The genes are TRBV4-3 and TRBJ1-6; no definite D call. Sequenced input: peripheral blood mononuclear cells (PBMCs). The sequence derives from a human donor with classical Hodgkin lymphoma. The CDR3 protein is CASSQEGNSPLHF. For the CDR3, the DNA is TGCGCCAGCAGCCAAGAGGGCAATTCACCCCTCCACTTT.